The 17 T cell receptor beta chains below come from one sample, sequenced in a study of technical replicates of blood from a few donors. Assay used: immunoSEQ multiplex PCR; TCRdb lists only in-frame clones, some missing. The sample records approximately 75,000 clones, more than 90% being singletons. The sample taken for sequencing was T cells isolated from PBMCs. The receptor set was obtained from a human donor in good health.

CDR3 protein: CASNPGTGWSTDTQYF. The DNA of the CDR3 is TGTGCCAGCAACCCCGGGACAGGGTGGAGCACAGATACGCAGTATTTT. V usage is TRBV9 and J usage is TRBJ2-3; TRBD1 matches at 9 bases. With 6 bases clipped from V and 0 bases from J, the junction kept 8 bases outside the gene matches. The CDR3 spans 16 residues. Germline CDR1 reads SGDLS; CDR2 reads YYNGEE.

The chain combines TRBV7-8 with TRBJ2-7, with D unresolved. The CDR3 is 15 amino acids. V was trimmed by 0 bases and J by 2 bases, leaving 11 bases between them. CDR1 is SGHVS and CDR2 is FQNEAQ in the germline V gene. For the CDR3, the DNA is TGTGCCAGCAGCTTAGCCCAGGCCAGAGCCTACGAGCAGTACTTC. Translation gives CASSLAQARAYEQYF.

The chain recombines TRBV9 with TRBJ2-1; D not certain. V lost 3 bases, J lost 7 bases, and 5 bases lay in between. CDR1 is SGDLS and CDR2 is YYNGEE in the germline V gene. This CDR3 has 11 residues. The DNA of the CDR3 is TGTGCCAGCAGCGCCTTTAATGAGCAGTTCTTC. Its protein product is CASSAFNEQFF.

This chain connects TRBV1 to TRBJ1-4. TRBV1 is assigned pseudogene status. The CDR3 has 14 amino acids. CDR3 sequence: CTSSRRRLCEKLFF. The CDR3 region has the DNA TGCACCAGCAGCCGGAGACGTTTATGCGAAAAACTGTTTTTT.

This rearrangement joins TRBV15 to TRBJ1-3; D is perhaps TRBD1 (6 bases). Germline V lookup: CDR1 LNHNV, CDR2 YYDKDF (reference sequence). This CDR3 has 16 residues. V was cut by 0 bases and J by 4 bases, with 13 bases left in between. The CDR3 is CATSRDLGATGNTIYF. CDR3 coding DNA: TGTGCCACCAGCAGAGATCTGGGGGCGACGGGAAACACCATATATTTT.

The chain has TRBV11-3 and TRBJ2-3; the match to TRBD2 covers 10 bases. CDR1 and CDR2 from the germline V gene are SGHNT and YENEEA. V shed 1 base and J 5 bases; nucleotides not matched to a gene: 6. This CDR3 spans 16 amino acids. In nucleotides, the CDR3 is TGTGCCAGCAGCTTAGGTCTAGCGGGAGTTAAAGATACGCAGTATTTT. Translating it yields CASSLGLAGVKDTQYF.

The J gene is TRBJ1-1, the V gene TRBV9, with a tentative D call TRBD1 (5 bases). Germline-derived CDR1 and CDR2 are SGDLS and YYNGEE. CDR3 size: 15 residues. V was clipped by 4 bases and J by 4 bases, with 17 bases between them. The CDR3 nucleotides read TGTGCCAGCAGCCCCCTTATTGACCAGGGCACTGAAGCTTTCTTT. Residues: CASSPLIDQGTEAFF.

This clone came up once. The chain uses TRBV2 and TRBJ2-2, with TRBD2 identical over 7 bases. Trimming removed 8 bases from V and 4 bases from J; junction bases left unmatched: 13. Looked up from germline, CDR1 is SNHLY and CDR2 is FYNNEI. CDR3 length equals 16 residues. As DNA, the CDR3 is TGTGCCAGCGAAGGACTAGATTATTTAGGCACCGGGGAGCTGTTTTTT. It encodes CASEGLDYLGTGELFF. Using reference TRBV2 and TRBJ2-2 for the parts outside the CDR3, the full variable domain is EPEVTQTPSHQVTQMGQEVILRCVPISNHLYFYWYRQILGQKVEFLVSFYNNEISEKSEIFDDQFSVERPDGSNFTLKIRSTKLEDSAMYFCASEGLDYLGTGELFFGEGSRLTVL.

The gene calls are TRBV9 and TRBJ1-1; the D is unclear. The CDR3 covers 14 residues. Germline V CDR1 and CDR2: SGDLS, YYNGEE. Trimming removed 6 bases from V and 0 bases from J, with 12 bases in between. CDR3 bases: TGTGCCAGCACAAAAGAGGGCTTGAACACTGAAGCTTTCTTT. Amino acids: CASTKEGLNTEAFF.

This chain uses TRBV5-4 with TRBJ2-5; D call uncertain. This CDR3 has 13 residues. CDR1 is SGHNT and CDR2 is YYREEE in the germline V gene (reference sequence). V gave up 5 bases and J gave up 0 bases, with 8 bases separating them. The chain's CDR3 is CASRKEYQETQYF. In nucleotides, the CDR3 is TGTGCCAGCAGGAAAGAGTACCAAGAGACCCAGTACTTC.

This clone was seen a single time. The rearrangement links TRBV7-9 to TRBJ1-1; D possibly corresponds to TRBD1 (5 bases). Germline values: CDR1 SEHNR, CDR2 FQNEAQ (reference sequence). The CDR3 loop spans 13 amino acids. Trimming took 1 base from V and 3 from J, leaving 6 bases between them. The CDR3 bases are TGTGCCAGCAGCTTAGAAGGGGACACTGAAGCTTTCTTT. Residues: CASSLEGDTEAFF.

This chain joins TRBV6-1 and TRBJ2-1; 8 bases are shared with TRBD2. The CDR3 totals 16 residues. The V segment lost 0 bases and the J segment 5 bases; nucleotides outside the gene matches: 6. Germline V lookup: CDR1 MNHNS, CDR2 SASEGT. CDR3 region: CASSEAGLAVDNEQFF. The CDR3 nucleotides are TGTGCCAGCAGTGAAGCCGGACTAGCTGTCGACAATGAGCAGTTCTTC.

The V and J genes are TRBV19 and TRBJ1-5; 8 bases are a match to TRBD1. This CDR3 spans 17 amino acids. Per germline, CDR1 LNHDA and CDR2 SQIVND (reference sequence). J was trimmed by 3 bases and V by 3 bases; bases with no gene match: 10. CDR3 sequence (DNA): TGTGCCAGTAGTATTCGTCAGGGGGCGCGAAACAATCAGCCCCAGCATTTT. It translates to CASSIRQGARNNQPQHF.

The chain employs TRBV25-1 and TRBJ2-3; 7 bases line up with TRBD1. The germline CDR1 and CDR2 sequences are MGHDK and SYGVNS. The CDR3 is 14 amino acids. J gave up 4 bases and V 3 bases, and 4 bases lay outside the gene matches. As DNA, the CDR3 is TGTGCCAGCAGTGATCACAGGGGTGCAGATACGCAGTATTTT. It translates to CASSDHRGADTQYF.

The rearrangement links TRBV5-4 to TRBJ2-3; the D is unclear. V dropped 1 base and J dropped 2 bases, with 14 bases sitting between them. The CDR3 sequence is 16 residues long. The germline V gene has CDR1 SGHNT and CDR2 YYREEE (reference sequence). As DNA, the CDR3 is TGTGCCAGCAGCTTGAGTGCGAGGATCCACACAGATACGCAGTATTTT. It encodes CASSLSARIHTDTQYF.

The J gene is TRBJ2-7, the V gene TRBV7-2; 9 nucleotides agree with TRBD2. The V gene's germline CDR1 is SGHTA and CDR2 FQGNSA. V trimming: 5 bases; J trimming: 6 bases; junction bases outside the gene matches: 8. This CDR3 comprises 14 residues. CDR3 amino acids: CASSLIAGAGEQYF. In nucleotides, the CDR3 is TGTGCCAGCAGCCTGATAGCGGGAGCAGGCGAGCAGTACTTC. The variable domain in full, with the rest retrieved from reference TRBV7-2 and TRBJ2-7, is GAGVSQSPSNKVTEKGKDVELRCDPISGHTALYWYRQSLGQGLEFLIYFQGNSAPDKSGLPSDRFSAERTGGSVSTLTIQRTQQEDSAVYLCASSLIAGAGEQYFGPGTRLTVT.

CDR3 in amino acids: CASSYRDSSSYEQYF. In DNA form, the CDR3 reads TGTGCCAGCAGTTACCGGGACAGCTCCTCCTACGAGCAGTACTTC. The J gene is TRBJ2-7, the V gene TRBV27; 7 positions agree with TRBD1. CDR1 is MNHEY, CDR2 SMNVEV, per germline (reference sequence). The junction had 6 bases not matched to a gene; V was cut back by 4 bases and J by 0 bases. The CDR3 sequence is 15 residues long.